Listed below are T cell receptor beta chains from one sample, sequenced in a study of blood T cell repertoires in COVID-19. Profiling relied on immunoSEQ multiplex PCR, and the TCRdb table lists in-frame clones only, not all of them. Altogether approximately 140,000 clones are present, 84% being singletons, with the ten largest covering just under 9%. The specimen sequenced was peripheral blood. Source of these receptors: a woman aged 80 or over in a cohort sampled during active or convalescent COVID-19. Both conserved end residues are part of each CDR3. Each record gives: clone size, D gene, J gene, V gene, CDR3 protein, CDR3 DNA. D genes are given only for firm matches. Rows may omit the clone size; those that give it use once, few, many or a size class.

>NA|NA|TRBJ2-7|TRBV5-1
CASSLGGGQVLDEQYF
TGCGCCAGCAGCTTGGGGGGAGGACAGGTTCTGGACGAGCAGTACTTC
>NA|NA|TRBJ2-1|TRBV28
CASRANLDEQFF
TGTGCCAGCAGAGCCAACCTTGATGAGCAGTTCTTC
>NA|NA|TRBJ1-2|TRBV24-1
CATSASGYYGYTF
TGTGCCACCAGTGCCTCAGGTTACTATGGCTACACCTTC
>NA|TRBD1|TRBJ1-5|TRBV18
CASSPDRVGQPQHF
TGTGCCAGCTCACCAGACAGGGTGGGTCAGCCCCAGCATTTT
>few|NA|TRBJ2-1|TRBV3-1/TRBV3-2
CASSQDMIAYEQFF
TGTGCCAGCAGCCAAGATATGATAGCTTATGAGCAGTTCTTC
>once|NA|TRBJ1-1|TRBV12-3/TRBV12-4
CASGGRMNTEAFF
TGTGCCAGCGGGGGGAGAATGAACACTGAAGCTTTCTTT
>NA|TRBD1|TRBJ2-2|TRBV6-2/TRBV6-3
CASSSLGQGAGELFF
TGTGCCAGCAGTTCGTTGGGACAGGGGGCCGGGGAGCTGTTTTTT
>once|TRBD1|TRBJ2-3|TRBV7-9
CASSQDRGRTDTQYF
TGTGCCAGCAGCCAGGACAGGGGGCGAACAGATACGCAGTATTTT
>NA|NA|TRBJ1-2|TRBV11-3
CASSIGRYGYTF
TGTGCCAGCAGCATAGGTCGGTATGGCTACACCTTC
>NA|NA|TRBJ1-5|TRBV6-2/TRBV6-3
CASSTGGQPQHF
TGTGCCAGCAGTACGGGAGGGCAGCCCCAGCATTTT
>NA|NA|TRBJ1-1|TRBV6-5
CASSTIGQLNTEAFF
TGTGCCAGCAGTACCATTGGACAGCTGAACACTGAAGCTTTCTTT
>NA|NA|TRBJ1-1|TRBV29-1
CSAYRGGTWSEAFF
TGCAGCGCGTACCGGGGGGGGACCTGGTCGGAAGCTTTCTTT
>NA|TRBD1|TRBJ1-1|TRBV29-1
CSVGTGGAGGTEAFF
TGCAGCGTTGGGACAGGGGGCGCAGGGGGCACTGAAGCTTTCTTT
>NA|TRBD1|TRBJ2-3|TRBV10-3
CAIRPTGATDTQYF
TGTGCCATCAGGCCGACAGGGGCCACAGATACGCAGTATTTT
>NA|TRBD2|TRBJ2-7|TRBV11-2
CASSLGYGGKAYEQYF
TGTGCCAGCAGCTTAGGTTACGGGGGGAAGGCCTACGAGCAGTACTTC
>many|NA|TRBJ2-7|TRBV5-6
CASSLGDEQYF
TGTGCCAGCAGCTTGGGCGATGAGCAGTACTTC
>few|NA|TRBJ2-3|TRBV11-1
CASSLQGFAQYF
TGTGCCAGCAGCCTACAGGGTTTTGCGCAGTATTTT
>once|NA|TRBJ1-4|TRBV6-5
CASRKSQGPEKLFF
TGTGCCAGCAGGAAGTCCCAGGGTCCCGAAAAACTGTTTTTT
>NA|TRBD2|TRBJ2-1|TRBV19
CASSIKARGSYNEQFF
TGTGCCAGTAGTATTAAAGCGCGGGGGTCCTACAATGAGCAGTTCTTC
>NA|NA|TRBJ1-2|TRBV6-5
CASSYSSNYGYTF
TGTGCCAGCAGTTACTCGAGTAACTATGGCTACACCTTC